One sample yielded the 2 T cell receptor beta chains listed below, sequenced in a study of cytomegalovirus exposure and HLA in healthy donors. Researchers ran the PCR with 60 Vbeta and 13 Jbeta primers. Profiling relied on immunoSEQ multiplex PCR, and the TCRdb table lists in-frame clones only, not all of them. Among over 90,000 clones listed, about three quarters were seen once. The sequencing input was PBMCs. Source of these receptors: a woman between 45 and 65 years old in good health and CMV-seropositive.

This chain uses TRBV7-2 with TRBJ1-2, with a tentative D call TRBD1 (5 bases). CDR3 length: 16 residues. Per the germline V gene, CDR1 is SGHTA and CDR2 is FQGNSA. Trimming pared 1 base from V and 6 bases from J, leaving 18 bases between. The CDR3 loop reads CASSLGLGADGHGYTF. CDR3 in DNA: TGTGCCAGCAGCTTAGGATTAGGGGCCGACGGACATGGCTACACCTTC.

This clone was observed a few times. The chain couples TRBV4-2 to TRBJ2-1; the match to TRBD2 covers 7 bases. The CDR3 consists of 15 residues. With 1 base clipped from V and 7 bases from J, the junction kept 7 bases outside the gene matches. In germline, CDR1 is LGHNA, CDR2 YNFKEQ. CDR3 nucleotide sequence: TGTGCCAGCAGCCAAGGCGATAGCGGGTTGAATGAGCAGTTCTTC. This gives the protein CASSQGDSGLNEQFF.